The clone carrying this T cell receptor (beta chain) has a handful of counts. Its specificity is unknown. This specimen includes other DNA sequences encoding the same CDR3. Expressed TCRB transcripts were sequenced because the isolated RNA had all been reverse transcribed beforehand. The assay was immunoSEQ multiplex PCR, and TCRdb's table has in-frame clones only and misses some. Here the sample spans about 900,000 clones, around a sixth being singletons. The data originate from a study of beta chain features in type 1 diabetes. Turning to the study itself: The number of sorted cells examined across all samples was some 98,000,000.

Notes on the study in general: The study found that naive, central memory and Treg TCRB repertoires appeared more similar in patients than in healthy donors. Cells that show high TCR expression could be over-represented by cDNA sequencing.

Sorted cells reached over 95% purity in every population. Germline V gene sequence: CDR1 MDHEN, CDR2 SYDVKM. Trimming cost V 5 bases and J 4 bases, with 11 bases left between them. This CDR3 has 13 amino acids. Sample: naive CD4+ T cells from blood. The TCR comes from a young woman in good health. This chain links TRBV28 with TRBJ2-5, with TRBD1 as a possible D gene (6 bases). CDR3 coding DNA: TGTGCCAGCAGTCTACAGGGACCAGAGACCCAGTACTTC. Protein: CASSLQGPETQYF.